Listed here is a single T cell receptor beta chain. The antigen is undetermined. These data originate in a study of vaccination effects on CD4 cells after COVID-19. After expansion with viral peptide pools in the ViraFEST assay, antigen-specific CD4+ T cells were sequenced. CD4+ T cells were isolated after 10 days of culture. A PCR test confirmed that the person had SARS-CoV-2 infection between March and December 2020. Each participant was given two doses of one vaccine (BNT162b2 or mRNA-1273). Replacing half the medium with IL-2 medium was done on days 3 and 7. Produced via immunoSEQ multiplex PCR; TCRdb's table is partial and in-frame only. Found here are more than 13,000 clones, roughly 70% of them singletons; the top ten hold around 24%. CDR1 and CDR2 from the germline V gene are MNHEY and SVGAGI. There are 14 residues in the CDR3. Trimming removed 5 bases at V and 9 bases at J, with 17 bases between.

This receptor was identified in a human donor who had a prior SARS-CoV-2 infection. The chain recombines TRBV6-5 with TRBJ2-1, with D perhaps matching TRBD1 or TRBD2 (5 bases each). Specimen: CD4+ T cells from PBMCs cultured with HCoV-NL63 spike peptides, collected after COVID-19 vaccination. The CDR3 reads CASSTSWGSGEQFF. DNA for the CDR3: TGTGCCAGCAGTACCTCTTGGGGGAGCGGTGAGCAGTTCTTC.